A selection of T cell receptor beta chains follows, all from one sample in a study of blood T cell repertoires in COVID-19. TCRdb's table, derived via immunoSEQ multiplex PCR, lists solely in-frame clones and lacks some. The sample has about 300,000 clones; just under 90% are singletons. Sequenced: peripheral blood. These receptors all stem from a woman between 45 and 60 years old with COVID-19, enrolled during active disease. CDR3s include the opening cysteine and the closing phenylalanine or tryptophan. Each record gives: clone size, D gene, V gene, J gene, CDR3 DNA, CDR3 protein. The D gene is left open where the match is weak. The size field is filled for only some rows; it gives once, few, many or a size class.

>-|-|TRBV18|TRBJ2-3
TGTGCCAGCTCCCAGCGGACTAGCACAGATACGCAGTATTTT
CASSQRTSTDTQYF
>-|TRBD2|TRBV5-4|TRBJ2-7
TGTGCCAGCAGCCAGGTTGGTAGCGGGGGAGCCTACGAGCAGTACTTC
CASSQVGSGGAYEQYF
>-|TRBD1|TRBV5-1|TRBJ1-4
TGCGCCAGCAGCCCGGGACAGGGGGATGAAAAACTGTTTTTT
CASSPGQGDEKLFF
>-|TRBD2|TRBV7-6|TRBJ2-2
TGTGCCAGCAGCTTTTTGGCGGGAGGTACCGGGGAGCTGTTTTTT
CASSFLAGGTGELFF
>once|-|TRBV4-1|TRBJ1-6
TGCGCCAGCAGCCAAGATAGGGGCCGTGGTTCACCCCTCCACTTT
CASSQDRGRGSPLHF
>-|TRBD2|TRBV6-5|TRBJ2-1
TGTGCCAGCACCCTCGACGCGGGGGGAGGGCAGTTCTTC
CASTLDAGGGQFF
>-|-|TRBV2|TRBJ1-2
TGTGCCAGCAGTGAACCGGGGTTGAACACCTTC
CASSEPGLNTF
>few|TRBD2|TRBV11-3|TRBJ2-5
TGTGCCAGCAGCTCGGGACTAGCGACAAAAGAGACCCAGTACTTC
CASSSGLATKETQYF
>-|TRBD2|TRBV7-2|TRBJ2-7
TGTGCCAGCAGCCCGACTAGCGGGAGTGGCTACGAGCAGTACTTC
CASSPTSGSGYEQYF
>-|-|TRBV30|TRBJ2-1
TGTGCCTGGAGTACGGAGCGGTACAATGAGCAGTTCTTC
CAWSTERYNEQFF
>once|-|TRBV19|TRBJ2-3
TGTGCCAGTAGTACGGGACTGGACACAGATACGCAGTATTTT
CASSTGLDTDTQYF
>-|-|TRBV30|TRBJ2-7
TGTGCCTGGAGTGTGGTGCGGTCCTACGAGCAGTACTTC
CAWSVVRSYEQYF
>-|-|TRBV7-9|TRBJ1-5
TGTGCCAGCAGCTTAGACGGTCAGCCCCAGCATTTT
CASSLDGQPQHF
>-|TRBD1|TRBV19|TRBJ1-5
TGTGCCAGTAGAACAGGGGGCGCGGGCAATCAGCCCCAGCATTTT
CASRTGGAGNQPQHF
>-|-|TRBV27|TRBJ2-3
TGTGCCAGCACGGGTCCTAGCACAGATACGCAGTATTTT
CASTGPSTDTQYF
>-|TRBD1|TRBV6-6|TRBJ2-6
TGTGCCAGCAGTCCCCTCGGAGGGACAGGACATGCATCTGGGGCCAACGTCCTGACTTTC
CASSPLGGTGHASGANVLTF
>-|TRBD1|TRBV5-4|TRBJ1-6
TGTGCCAGCAGCCTGGACAGGGATTCACCCCTCCACTTT
CASSLDRDSPLHF
>-|TRBD2|TRBV19|TRBJ2-1
TGTGCCAGTCTTCGGGAGGGCTCCTACAATGAGCAGTTCTTC
CASLREGSYNEQFF
>once|-|TRBV7-3|TRBJ2-5
TGTGCCAGCAGCTTAACTGTGGGCGATTCGGAGACCCAGTACTTC
CASSLTVGDSETQYF
>-|-|TRBV12-3/TRBV12-4|TRBJ1-1
TGTGCCAGCAGTTTGGGGGGTTTAACTGAAGCTTTCTTT
CASSLGGLTEAFF
>-|TRBD2|TRBV7-7|TRBJ2-1
TGTGCTAGCGCTCTAGCGGGAAGGAGGTCCTACAATGAGCAGTTCTTC
CASALAGRRSYNEQFF
>-|TRBD2|TRBV10-3|TRBJ2-1
TGTGCCATCAGCGGGACTAGCGGGAGTCTGTCCTACAATGAGCAGTTCTTC
CAISGTSGSLSYNEQFF
>-|TRBD1|TRBV18|TRBJ2-7
TGTGCCAGCTCACCTTTGGCCCCGACAGGGTTCAACGAGCAGTACTTC
CASSPLAPTGFNEQYF
>-|TRBD1|TRBV19|TRBJ1-2
TGTGCCAGTAGGGACAGGGACTATGGCTACACCTTC
CASRDRDYGYTF
>few|TRBD1|TRBV3-1/TRBV3-2|TRBJ2-1
TGTGCCAGCAGCCTCGGACAGGGACGCAATGAGCAGTTCTTC
CASSLGQGRNEQFF
>-|TRBD1|TRBV7-9|TRBJ2-7
TGTGCCAGCAACTTGGGGACAGGTTTCTACGAGCAGTACTTC
CASNLGTGFYEQYF
>-|TRBD2|TRBV15|TRBJ2-1
TGTGCCACCAGGGGACTAGCGGGGAACAATGAGCAGTTCTTC
CATRGLAGNNEQFF
>-|-|TRBV29-1|TRBJ2-2
TGCAGCGTTGAAGAGAAGGGGTTAGGGGAGCTGTTTTTT
CSVEEKGLGELFF
>-|TRBD1|TRBV5-5|TRBJ1-6
TGTGCCAGCAGCGCCGGACAGGGGGAGTTTTCACCCCTCCACTTT
CASSAGQGEFSPLHF
>-|-|TRBV5-6|TRBJ1-1
TGTGCCAGCAGCTTTGACAAAAACACTGAAGCTTTCTTT
CASSFDKNTEAFF
>-|TRBD1|TRBV24-1|TRBJ1-2
TGTGCCACCAGTGATGCCCACCGACAGGGTGTAAACGGCTACACCTTC
CATSDAHRQGVNGYTF